This T cell receptor (beta chain) appears in the sequencing data of a study of blood T cell repertoires in COVID-19. Source study methods: Counts of nucleated cells, estimated from reference gene primer amplification, were obtained. Generated by immunoSEQ multiplex PCR, the TCRdb table keeps only in-frame clones and is missing some. D and trimming were read from the DNA, whereas the V and J calls and clone size are those reported in that table. The sample consists of around 150,000 clones, 86% of them appearing once. Germline V gene lookup returns CDR1 MDHEN and CDR2 SYDVKM. There are 16 residues in the CDR3. The V and J ends lost 3 bases and 5 bases respectively, with 16 bases between them.

Sequenced material: peripheral blood. This clonotype originated in a man aged 65 to 85 with acute or convalescent COVID-19. The rearrangement uses TRBV28 and TRBJ2-2; the D gene is possibly TRBD1 (6 bases). The CDR3 here is CASSFRRGRGTGELFF. The CDR3 nucleotides are TGTGCCAGCAGTTTTCGCAGGGGACGAGGTACCGGGGAGCTGTTTTTT.